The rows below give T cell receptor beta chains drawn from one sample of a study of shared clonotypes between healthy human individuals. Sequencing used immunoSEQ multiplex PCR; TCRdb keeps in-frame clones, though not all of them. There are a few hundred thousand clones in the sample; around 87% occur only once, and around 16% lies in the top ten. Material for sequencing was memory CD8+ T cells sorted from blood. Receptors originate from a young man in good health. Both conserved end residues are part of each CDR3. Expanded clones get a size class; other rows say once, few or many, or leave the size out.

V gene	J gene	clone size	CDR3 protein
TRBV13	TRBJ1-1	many	CASSLQGEGDTEAFF
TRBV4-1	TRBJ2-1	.	CASSPLGTGSYNEQFF
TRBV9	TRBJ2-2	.	CASSVGSVAEYTGELFF
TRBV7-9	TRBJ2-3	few	CASSLPLWTSGTDTQYF
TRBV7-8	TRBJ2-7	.	CASSLAQGRIDEQYF
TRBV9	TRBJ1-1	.	CASSVAPANTEAFF
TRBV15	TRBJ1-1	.	CATSDRGGGFEAFF
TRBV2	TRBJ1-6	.	CASSEPPSRGHSPLHF
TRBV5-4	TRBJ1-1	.	CASSLGDTEAFF
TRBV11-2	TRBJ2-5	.	CASSLVGLPTQETQYF
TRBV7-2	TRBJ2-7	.	CASSYTLYEQYF
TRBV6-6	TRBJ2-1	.	CASTEGGNEQFF
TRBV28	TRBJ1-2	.	CASTWTGGGYTF
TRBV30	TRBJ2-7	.	CAWSGQGGYEQYF
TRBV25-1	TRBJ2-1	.	CASSERANEQFF
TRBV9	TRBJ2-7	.	CASSARDRDYEQYF
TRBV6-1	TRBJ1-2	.	CASSSNRGRFYGYTF
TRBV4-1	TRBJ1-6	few	CASSQDGWHSPLHF
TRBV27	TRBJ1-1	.	CASSLGHLNTEAFF
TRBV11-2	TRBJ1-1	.	CATSEIGGATEAFF
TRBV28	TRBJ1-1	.	CASSFRGGTEAFF
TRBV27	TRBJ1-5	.	CASSLGAQGNQPQHF
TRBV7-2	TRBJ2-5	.	CASSLGYGIETQYF
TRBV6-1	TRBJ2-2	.	CASSEAWTGNTGELFF
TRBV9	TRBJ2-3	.	CASSVEVADTQYF
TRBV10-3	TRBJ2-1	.	CAISGDEAGPYNEQFF
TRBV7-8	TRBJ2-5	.	CASSIRLAGPQETQYF
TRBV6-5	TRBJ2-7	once	CASSYGAGKGEQYF
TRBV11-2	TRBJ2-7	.	CASSLEPGYFYEQYF
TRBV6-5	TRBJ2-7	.	CASSYGAGDYEQYF
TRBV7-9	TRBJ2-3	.	CASSLAGGLPDTQYF